The entry that follows covers one T cell receptor beta chain sequence. Its specificity is not known. Random-hexamer reverse transcription was applied to 0.5 to 1 ug RNA. An immunoSEQ multiplex PCR generated amplified TCR beta CDR3 products spanning 54 Vbeta and 13 Jbeta. TCRdb reanalysed the immunoSEQ multiplex PCR reads using MiXCR and keeps one entry per CDR3 protein. The table records more than 200,000 distinct CDR3 sequences, 93% of them present only once. The germline V and J ends were trimmed by 2 bases and 0 bases, with 12 bases remaining between them. The CDR3 is 15 residues long. The germline gives CDR1 GTSNPN, CDR2 SVGIG (reference sequence). This specimen comes from a study of CD8 T cells in Susac syndrome. Findings and limits, study-wide: It was acknowledged in the study that its TCR sequencing and HLA analysis involved a relatively small number of individuals.

This clonotype originated in a human donor with multiple sclerosis. The sequencing sample was made of CD4+ T cells from PBMCs. The chain uses TRBV30 and TRBJ2-3, with D unresolved. CDR3 sequence: CAWSPRPTSTDTQYF. The DNA of the CDR3 is TGTGCCTGGAGTCCCCGGCCGACTAGCACAGATACGCAGTATTTT.